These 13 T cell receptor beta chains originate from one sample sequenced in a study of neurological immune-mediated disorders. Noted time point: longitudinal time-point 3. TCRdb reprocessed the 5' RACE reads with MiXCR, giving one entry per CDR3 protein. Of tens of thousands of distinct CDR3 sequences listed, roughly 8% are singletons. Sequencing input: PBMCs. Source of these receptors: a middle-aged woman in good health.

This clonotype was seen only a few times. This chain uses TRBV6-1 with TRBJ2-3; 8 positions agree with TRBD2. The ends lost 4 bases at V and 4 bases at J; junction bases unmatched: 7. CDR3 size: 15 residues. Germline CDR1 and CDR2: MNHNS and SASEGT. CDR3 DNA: TGTGCCAGCAGTGCCTTCAGCGGGAGTGCAGATACGCAGTATTTT. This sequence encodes CASSAFSGSADTQYF.

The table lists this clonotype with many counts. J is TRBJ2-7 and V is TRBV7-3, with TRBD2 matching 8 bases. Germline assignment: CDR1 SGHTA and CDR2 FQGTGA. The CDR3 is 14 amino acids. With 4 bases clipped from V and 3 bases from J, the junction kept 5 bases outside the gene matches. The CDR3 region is CASSSNSGNYEQYF. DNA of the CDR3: TGTGCCAGCAGCTCAAATAGCGGGAACTACGAGCAGTACTTC. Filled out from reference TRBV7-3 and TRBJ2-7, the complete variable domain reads GAGVSQTPSNKVTEKGKYVELRCDPISGHTALYWYRQSLGQGPEFLIYFQGTGAADDSGLPNDRFFAVRPEGSVSTLKIQRTERGDSAVYLCASSSNSGNYEQYFGPGTRLTVT.

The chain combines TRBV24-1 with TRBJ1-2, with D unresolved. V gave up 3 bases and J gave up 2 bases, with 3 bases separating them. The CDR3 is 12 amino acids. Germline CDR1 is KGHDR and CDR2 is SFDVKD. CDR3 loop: CATSDGNYGYTF. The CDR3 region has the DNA TGTGCCACCAGTGATGGAAACTATGGCTACACCTTC.

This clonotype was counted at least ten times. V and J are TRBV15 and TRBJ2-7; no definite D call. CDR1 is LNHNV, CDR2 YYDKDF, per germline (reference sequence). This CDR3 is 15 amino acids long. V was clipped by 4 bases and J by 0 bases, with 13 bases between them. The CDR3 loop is CATSNPRRASYEQYF. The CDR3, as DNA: TGTGCCACCAGCAACCCGCGAAGGGCCTCCTACGAGCAGTACTTC.

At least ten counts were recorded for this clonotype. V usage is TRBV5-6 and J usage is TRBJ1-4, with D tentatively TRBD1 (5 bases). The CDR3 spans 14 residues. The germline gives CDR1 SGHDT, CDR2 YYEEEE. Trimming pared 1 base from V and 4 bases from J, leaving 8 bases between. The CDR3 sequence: CASSLSGGNEKLFF. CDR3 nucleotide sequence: TGTGCCAGCAGCTTGTCTGGGGGTAATGAAAAACTGTTTTTT.

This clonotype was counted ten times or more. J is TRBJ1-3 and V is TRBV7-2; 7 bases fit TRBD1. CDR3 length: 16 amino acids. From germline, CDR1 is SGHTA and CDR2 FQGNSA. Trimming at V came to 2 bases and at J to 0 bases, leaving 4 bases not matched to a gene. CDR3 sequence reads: CASSLIRGSSGNTIYF. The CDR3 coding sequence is TGTGCCAGCAGCTTAATCAGGGGGAGCTCTGGAAACACCATATATTTT.

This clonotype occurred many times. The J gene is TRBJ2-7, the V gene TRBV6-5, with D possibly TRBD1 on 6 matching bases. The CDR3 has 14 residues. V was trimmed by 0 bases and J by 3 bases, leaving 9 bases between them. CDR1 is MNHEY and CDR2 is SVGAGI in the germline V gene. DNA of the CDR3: TGTGCCAGCAGTTACTCGTTCAGGGGCTACGAGCAGTACTTC. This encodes CASSYSFRGYEQYF.

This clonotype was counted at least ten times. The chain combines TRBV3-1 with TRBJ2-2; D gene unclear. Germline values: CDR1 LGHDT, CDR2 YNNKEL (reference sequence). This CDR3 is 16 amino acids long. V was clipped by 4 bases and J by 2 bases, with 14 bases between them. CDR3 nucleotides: TGTGCCAGCAGCCCACCCGGTGCACTTAACACCGGGGAGCTGTTTTTT. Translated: CASSPPGALNTGELFF.

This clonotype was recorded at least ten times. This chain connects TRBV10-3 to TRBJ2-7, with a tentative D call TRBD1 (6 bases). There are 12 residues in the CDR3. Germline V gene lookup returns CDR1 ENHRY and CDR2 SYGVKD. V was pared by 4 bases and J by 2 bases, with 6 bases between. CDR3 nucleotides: TGTGCCATCAGTGCAGGGGCCTACGAGCAGTACTTC. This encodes CAISAGAYEQYF.

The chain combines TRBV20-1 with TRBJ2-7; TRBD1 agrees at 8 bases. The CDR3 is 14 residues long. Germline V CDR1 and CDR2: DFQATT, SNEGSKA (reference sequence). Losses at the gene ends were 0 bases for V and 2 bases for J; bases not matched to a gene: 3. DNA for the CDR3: TGCAGTGCTAGAGATAGGACAGGGCCCTACGAGCAGTACTTC. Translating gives CSARDRTGPYEQYF.

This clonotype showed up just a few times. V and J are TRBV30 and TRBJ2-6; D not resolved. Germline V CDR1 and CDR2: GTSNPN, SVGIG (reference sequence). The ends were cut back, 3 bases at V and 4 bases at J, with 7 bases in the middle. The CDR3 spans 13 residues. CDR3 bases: TGTGCCTGGAGGGTCACCGGGGCCAACGTCCTGACTTTC. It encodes CAWRVTGANVLTF.

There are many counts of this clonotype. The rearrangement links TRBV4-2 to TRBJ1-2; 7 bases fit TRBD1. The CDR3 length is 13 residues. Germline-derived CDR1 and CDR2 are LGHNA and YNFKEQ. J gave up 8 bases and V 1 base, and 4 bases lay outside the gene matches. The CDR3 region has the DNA TGTGCCAGCAGCCAAGTGACAGGGAACGGCTACACCTTC. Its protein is CASSQVTGNGYTF.

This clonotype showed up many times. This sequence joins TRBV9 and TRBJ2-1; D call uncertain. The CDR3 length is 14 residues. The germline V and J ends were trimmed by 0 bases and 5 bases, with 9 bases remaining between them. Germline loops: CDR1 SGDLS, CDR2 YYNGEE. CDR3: CASSVESRNNEQFF. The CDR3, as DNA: TGTGCCAGCAGCGTAGAGTCCAGGAACAATGAGCAGTTCTTC.